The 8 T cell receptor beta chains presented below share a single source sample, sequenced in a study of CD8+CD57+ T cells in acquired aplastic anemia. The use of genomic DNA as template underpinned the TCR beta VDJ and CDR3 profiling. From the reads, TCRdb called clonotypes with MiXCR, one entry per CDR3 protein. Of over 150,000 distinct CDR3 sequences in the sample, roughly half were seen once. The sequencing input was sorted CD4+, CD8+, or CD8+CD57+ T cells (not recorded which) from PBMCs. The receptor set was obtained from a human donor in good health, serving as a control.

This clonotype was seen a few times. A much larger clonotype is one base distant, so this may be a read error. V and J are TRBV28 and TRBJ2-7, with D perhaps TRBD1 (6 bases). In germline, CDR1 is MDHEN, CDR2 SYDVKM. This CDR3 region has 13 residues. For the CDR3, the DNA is TGTGCCAGCAGGGGGGACACTGCCTACGAGCAGTCCTTC. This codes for CASRGDTAYEQSF. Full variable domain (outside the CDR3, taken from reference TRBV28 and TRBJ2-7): DVKVTQSSRYLVKRTGEKVFLECVQDMDHENMFWYRQDPGLGLRLIYFSYDVKMKEKGDIPEGYSVSREKKERFSLILESASTNQTSMYLCASRGDTAYEQSFGPGTRLTVT.

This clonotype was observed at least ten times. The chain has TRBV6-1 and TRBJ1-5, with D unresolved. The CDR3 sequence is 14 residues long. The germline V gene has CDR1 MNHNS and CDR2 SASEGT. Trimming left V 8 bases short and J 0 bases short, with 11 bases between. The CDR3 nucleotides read TGTGCCAGCCTGACAAGTTATAGCAATCAGCCCCAGCATTTT. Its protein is CASLTSYSNQPQHF.

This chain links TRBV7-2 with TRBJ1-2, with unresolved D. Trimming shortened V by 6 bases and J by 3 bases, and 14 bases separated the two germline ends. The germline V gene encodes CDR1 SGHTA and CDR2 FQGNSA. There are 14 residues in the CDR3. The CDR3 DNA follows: TGTGCCAGCAGTTTCGAACCAGCGGACTATGGCTACACCTTC. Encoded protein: CASSFEPADYGYTF.

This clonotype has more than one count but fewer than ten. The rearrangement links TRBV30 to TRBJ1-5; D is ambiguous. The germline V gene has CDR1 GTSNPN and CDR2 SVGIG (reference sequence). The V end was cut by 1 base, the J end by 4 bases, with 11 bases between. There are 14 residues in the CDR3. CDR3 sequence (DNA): TGTGCCTGGAGTGGGGATTTCTCAAATCAGCCCCAGCATTTT. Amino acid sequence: CAWSGDFSNQPQHF.

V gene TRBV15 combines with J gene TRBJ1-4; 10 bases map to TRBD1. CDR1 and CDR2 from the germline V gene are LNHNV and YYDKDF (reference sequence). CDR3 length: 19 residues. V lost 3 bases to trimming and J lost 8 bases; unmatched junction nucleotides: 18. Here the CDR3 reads CATSRRQGAVFSRREKLFF. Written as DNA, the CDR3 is TGTGCCACCAGCAGGAGACAGGGGGCTGTGTTCTCACGGAGGGAAAAACTGTTTTTT.

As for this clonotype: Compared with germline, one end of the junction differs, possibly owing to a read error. The CDR3 loop reads CGARGTGTGGYQPQHF. As DNA, the CDR3 is TGCGGTGCTAGGGGGACCGGGACAGGGGGATATCAGCCCCAGCATTTT. This rearrangement joins TRBV20-1 to TRBJ1-5; TRBD1 agrees at 11 bases. The germline CDR1 and CDR2 sequences are DFQATT and SNEGSKA (reference sequence). The length of the CDR3 is 16 residues.

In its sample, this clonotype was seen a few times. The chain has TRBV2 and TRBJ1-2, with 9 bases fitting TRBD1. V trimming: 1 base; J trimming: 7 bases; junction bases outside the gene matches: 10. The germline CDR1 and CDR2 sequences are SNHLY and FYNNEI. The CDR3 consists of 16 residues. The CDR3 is CASSEEYTRTGAGYTF. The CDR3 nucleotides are TGTGCCAGCAGTGAAGAGTATACTCGGACAGGGGCTGGCTACACCTTC.

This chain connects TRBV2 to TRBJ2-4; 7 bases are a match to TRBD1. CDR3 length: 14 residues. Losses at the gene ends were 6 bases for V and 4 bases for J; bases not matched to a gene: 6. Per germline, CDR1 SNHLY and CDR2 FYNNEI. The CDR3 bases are TGTGCCAGCAGGAGGACAGGTGCTAAAAACATTCAGTACTTC. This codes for CASRRTGAKNIQYF.